A selection of T cell receptor beta chains follows, all from one sample in a study of human T cells and chemical hapten exposure. One entry per CDR3 protein results from TCRdb running MiXCR on the RACE reads. Among about 360,000 distinct CDR3 sequences listed, approximately 6.9% were seen once. Sequenced material: whole blood, taken in connection with sensitization to the hapten diphenylcyclopropenone (DPC). The receptors originated from a young woman with alopecia areata. Some clones in this sample may be carry-over from other donors' samples. CDR3s include the opening cysteine and the closing phenylalanine or tryptophan. A D gene is named only where the DNA matches it firmly. Size is stated for part of the rows, as once, few or many counts, or as a class when the clone is expanded.

clone size: -
D gene: TRBD2
V gene: TRBV7-2
J gene: TRBJ2-3
CDR3 DNA: TGTGCCAGCAGTTATCGACTAGCGGGGGCCGGAGATACGCAGTATTTT
CDR3 protein: CASSYRLAGAGDTQYF

clone size: -
D gene: -
V gene: TRBV4-3
J gene: TRBJ1-1
CDR3 DNA: TGCGCCAGCAGCCAAGATTCAGGGCCTGAAGCTTTCTTT
CDR3 protein: CASSQDSGPEAFF

clone size: many
D gene: -
V gene: TRBV7-2
J gene: TRBJ1-2
CDR3 DNA: TGTGCCAGCAGCTTAGCAGGGGCTAACTATGGCTACACCTTC
CDR3 protein: CASSLAGANYGYTF

clone size: few
D gene: TRBD1
V gene: TRBV4-2
J gene: TRBJ2-3
CDR3 DNA: TGTGCCAGCAGCGAGGAACAGGGGAGCTCAAATACGCAGTATTTT
CDR3 protein: CASSEEQGSSNTQYF

clone size: many
D gene: -
V gene: TRBV5-8
J gene: TRBJ1-2
CDR3 DNA: TGTGCCAGCAGCCCCCGGGCCGGAATAATGTATGGCTACACCTTC
CDR3 protein: CASSPRAGIMYGYTF

clone size: few
D gene: -
V gene: TRBV7-8
J gene: TRBJ1-6
CDR3 DNA: TGTGCCAGCAGCCAACCGGCCACCGGCAATTCACCCCTCCACTTT
CDR3 protein: CASSQPATGNSPLHF

clone size: -
D gene: TRBD1
V gene: TRBV5-1
J gene: TRBJ1-1
CDR3 DNA: TGCGCCAGCAGCTTGGCGGCTTGGGACAGACCCGATAAAGCTTTCTTT
CDR3 protein: CASSLAAWDRPDKAFF

clone size: few
D gene: -
V gene: TRBV6-5
J gene: TRBJ1-2
CDR3 DNA: TGTGCCAGCAGTTACGAGGGTAGCTATGGCTACACCTTC
CDR3 protein: CASSYEGSYGYTF

clone size: few
D gene: -
V gene: TRBV19
J gene: TRBJ1-1
CDR3 DNA: TGTGCCAGTACTGAAGGCAGGGACACTGAAGCTTTCTTT
CDR3 protein: CASTEGRDTEAFF

clone size: few
D gene: -
V gene: TRBV6-2/TRBV6-3
J gene: TRBJ1-4
CDR3 DNA: TGTGCCAGCAGTGCGACAGCTGAAAAACTGTTTTTT
CDR3 protein: CASSATAEKLFF

clone size: many
D gene: -
V gene: TRBV7-6
J gene: TRBJ2-7
CDR3 DNA: TGTGCCAGCAGCTTTTCCGGGACGGACTACGAGCAGTACTTC
CDR3 protein: CASSFSGTDYEQYF

clone size: -
D gene: -
V gene: TRBV4-3
J gene: TRBJ2-3
CDR3 DNA: TGCGCCAGCAGCCAGGGTGGGGACAACACAGATACGCAGTATTTT
CDR3 protein: CASSQGGDNTDTQYF

clone size: many
D gene: -
V gene: TRBV20-1
J gene: TRBJ2-1
CDR3 DNA: TGCAGTGCATTAACGGGGCTTTCCTACAATGAGCAGTTCTTC
CDR3 protein: CSALTGLSYNEQFF

clone size: -
D gene: -
V gene: TRBV7-3
J gene: TRBJ2-1
CDR3 DNA: TGTGCCAGCAGCTCGCTAGCGAAAAACTCCTACAATGAGCAGTTCTTC
CDR3 protein: CASSSLAKNSYNEQFF

clone size: few
D gene: TRBD1
V gene: TRBV29-1
J gene: TRBJ1-1
CDR3 DNA: TGCAGCGTGCGCGGTGACAGGGATAGGATGAACACTGAAGCTTTCTTT
CDR3 protein: CSVRGDRDRMNTEAFF

clone size: many
D gene: -
V gene: TRBV28
J gene: TRBJ2-7
CDR3 DNA: TGTGCCAGCAGTGAAATGGAGGTGGAGTACTTC
CDR3 protein: CASSEMEVEYF

clone size: many
D gene: -
V gene: TRBV7-9
J gene: TRBJ2-1
CDR3 DNA: TGTGCCAGCAGCTTAGTCTCGGATGAGCAGTTCTTC
CDR3 protein: CASSLVSDEQFF

clone size: few
D gene: TRBD1
V gene: TRBV4-1
J gene: TRBJ1-1
CDR3 DNA: TGCGCCAGCAGCCTTCGACAGGGTTCGAACACTGAAGCTTTCTTT
CDR3 protein: CASSLRQGSNTEAFF

clone size: few
D gene: -
V gene: TRBV20-1
J gene: TRBJ1-6
CDR3 DNA: TGCAGTGCTAGTTCGCAGGGAGTAGGTTCACCCCTCCACTTT
CDR3 protein: CSASSQGVGSPLHF

clone size: -
D gene: TRBD1
V gene: TRBV13
J gene: TRBJ1-2
CDR3 DNA: TGTGCCAGCAGCGAAGACCGAGACAGGGGCCATGAGGATGGCTACACCTTC
CDR3 protein: CASSEDRDRGHEDGYTF

clone size: many
D gene: TRBD1
V gene: TRBV29-1
J gene: TRBJ1-2
CDR3 DNA: TGCAGCGTCTCGAAGGGGGACAGGTACTATGGCTACACCTTC
CDR3 protein: CSVSKGDRYYGYTF

clone size: -
D gene: -
V gene: TRBV18
J gene: TRBJ1-1
CDR3 DNA: TGTGCCAGCTCACCGCGGGACGGGACTGAAGCTTTCTTT
CDR3 protein: CASSPRDGTEAFF

clone size: few
D gene: -
V gene: TRBV27
J gene: TRBJ1-1
CDR3 DNA: TGTGCCAGCAGTTTAAAATCTCCCATGACGGGCACTGAAGCTTTCTTT
CDR3 protein: CASSLKSPMTGTEAFF

clone size: -
D gene: -
V gene: TRBV28
J gene: TRBJ1-1
CDR3 DNA: TGTGCCAGCAGCCGTGACAAAAAGAAGGCTTTCTTT
CDR3 protein: CASSRDKKKAFF

clone size: few
D gene: -
V gene: TRBV12-5
J gene: TRBJ1-5
CDR3 DNA: TGTGCTAGTGGCGGACAGTATAGCAATCAGCCCCAGCATTTT
CDR3 protein: CASGGQYSNQPQHF

clone size: -
D gene: -
V gene: TRBV2
J gene: TRBJ1-5
CDR3 DNA: TGTGCCAGTAATATCAGGTTTCCTCAGCCCCAGCATTTT
CDR3 protein: CASNIRFPQPQHF

clone size: few
D gene: -
V gene: TRBV3-1
J gene: TRBJ1-6
CDR3 DNA: TGTGCCAGCAGCCAAGATTTGGGTTATAATTCACCCCTCCACTTT
CDR3 protein: CASSQDLGYNSPLHF

clone size: few
D gene: -
V gene: TRBV2
J gene: TRBJ1-5
CDR3 DNA: TGTGCCAGCGCCAGGCATGCCGATCAGCCCCAGCATTTT
CDR3 protein: CASARHADQPQHF

clone size: many
D gene: -
V gene: TRBV7-2
J gene: TRBJ2-1
CDR3 DNA: TGTGCCAGCAGCTTCCGACGGACTATCTACAATGAGCAGTTCTTC
CDR3 protein: CASSFRRTIYNEQFF

clone size: many
D gene: TRBD2
V gene: TRBV18
J gene: TRBJ2-3
CDR3 DNA: TGTGCCAGCTCATCACAAGCGGGGGCCGGGACAGATACGCAGTATTTT
CDR3 protein: CASSSQAGAGTDTQYF

clone size: many
D gene: -
V gene: TRBV5-4
J gene: TRBJ2-5
CDR3 DNA: TGTGCCAGCAGCTTGGAAGGACCTGGGACCCAGTACTTC
CDR3 protein: CASSLEGPGTQYF

clone size: many
D gene: -
V gene: TRBV2
J gene: TRBJ1-6
CDR3 DNA: TGTGCCAGCAAAATTAGGGGCTTTTCACCCCTCCACTTT
CDR3 protein: CASKIRGFSPLHF

clone size: -
D gene: -
V gene: TRBV6-1
J gene: TRBJ1-1
CDR3 DNA: TGTGCCAGCAGTGATCGGGGTAGGGCTGAAGCTTTCTTT
CDR3 protein: CASSDRGRAEAFF

clone size: few
D gene: -
V gene: TRBV4-2
J gene: TRBJ1-3
CDR3 DNA: TGTGCCAGCAGCCAAGAGCGCGGGGGCCCCTCTGGAAACACCATATATTTT
CDR3 protein: CASSQERGGPSGNTIYF